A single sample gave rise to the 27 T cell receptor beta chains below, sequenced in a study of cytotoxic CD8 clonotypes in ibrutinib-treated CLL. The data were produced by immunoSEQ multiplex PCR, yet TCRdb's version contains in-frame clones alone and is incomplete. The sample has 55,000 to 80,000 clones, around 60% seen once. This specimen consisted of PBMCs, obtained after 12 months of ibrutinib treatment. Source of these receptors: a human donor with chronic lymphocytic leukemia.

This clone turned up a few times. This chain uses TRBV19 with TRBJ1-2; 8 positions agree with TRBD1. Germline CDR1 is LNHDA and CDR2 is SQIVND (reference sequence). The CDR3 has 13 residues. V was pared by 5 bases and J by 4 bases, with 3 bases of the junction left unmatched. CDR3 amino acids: CASSGGQVYGYTF. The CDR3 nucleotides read TGTGCCAGTAGTGGGGGACAGGTCTATGGCTACACCTTC. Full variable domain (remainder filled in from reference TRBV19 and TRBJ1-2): DGGITQSPKYLFRKEGQNVTLSCEQNLNHDAMYWYRQDPGQGLRLIYYSQIVNDFQKGDIAEGYSVSREKKESFPLTVTSAQKNPTAFYLCASSGGQVYGYTFGSGTRLTVV.

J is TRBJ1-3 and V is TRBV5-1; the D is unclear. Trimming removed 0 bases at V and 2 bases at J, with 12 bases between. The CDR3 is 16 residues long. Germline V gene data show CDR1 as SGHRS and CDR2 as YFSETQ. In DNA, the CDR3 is TGCGCCAGCAGCTTGGCAGGAGGGCAGGCTGGAAACACCATATATTTT. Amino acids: CASSLAGGQAGNTIYF. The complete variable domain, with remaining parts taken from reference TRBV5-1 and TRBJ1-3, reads KAGVTQTPRYLIKTRGQQVTLSCSPISGHRSVSWYQQTPGQGLQFLFEYFSETQRNKGNFPGRFSGRQFSNSRSEMNVSTLELGDSALYLCASSLAGGQAGNTIYFGEGSWLTVV.

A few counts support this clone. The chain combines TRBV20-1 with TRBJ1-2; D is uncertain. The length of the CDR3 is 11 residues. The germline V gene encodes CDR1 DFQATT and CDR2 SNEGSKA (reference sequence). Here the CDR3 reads CSAAHTYGYTF. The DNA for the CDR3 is TGCAGCGCCGCACACACCTATGGCTACACCTTC.

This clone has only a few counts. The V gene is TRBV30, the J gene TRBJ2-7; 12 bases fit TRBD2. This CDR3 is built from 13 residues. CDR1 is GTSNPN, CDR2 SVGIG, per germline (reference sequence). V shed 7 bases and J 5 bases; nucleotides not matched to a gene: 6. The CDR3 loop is CALRLAGVHEQYF. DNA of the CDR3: TGTGCCTTAAGACTAGCGGGAGTGCACGAGCAGTACTTC.

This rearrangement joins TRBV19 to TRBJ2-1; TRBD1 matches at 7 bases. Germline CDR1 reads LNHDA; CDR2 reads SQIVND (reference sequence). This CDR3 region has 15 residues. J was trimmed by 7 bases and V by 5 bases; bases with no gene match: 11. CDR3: CASSVRQGPTNEQFF. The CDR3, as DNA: TGTGCCAGTAGTGTACGACAGGGCCCAACGAATGAGCAGTTCTTC.

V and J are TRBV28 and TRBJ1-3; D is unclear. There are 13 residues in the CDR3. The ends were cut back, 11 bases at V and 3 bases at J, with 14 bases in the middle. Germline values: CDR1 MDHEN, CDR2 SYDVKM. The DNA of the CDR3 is TGTGCCTGCCTGGGGAGGTTTGGAAACACCATATATTTT. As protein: CACLGRFGNTIYF.

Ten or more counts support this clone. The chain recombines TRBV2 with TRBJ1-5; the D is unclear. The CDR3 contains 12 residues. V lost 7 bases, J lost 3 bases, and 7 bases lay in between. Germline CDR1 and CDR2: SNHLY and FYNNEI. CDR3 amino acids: CASKADNQPQHF. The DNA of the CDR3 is TGTGCCAGCAAGGCAGACAATCAGCCCCAGCATTTT. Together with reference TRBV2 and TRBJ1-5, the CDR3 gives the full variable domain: EPEVTQTPSHQVTQMGQEVILRCVPISNHLYFYWYRQILGQKVEFLVSFYNNEISEKSEIFDDQFSVERPDGSNFTLKIRSTKLEDSAMYFCASKADNQPQHFGDGTRLSIL.

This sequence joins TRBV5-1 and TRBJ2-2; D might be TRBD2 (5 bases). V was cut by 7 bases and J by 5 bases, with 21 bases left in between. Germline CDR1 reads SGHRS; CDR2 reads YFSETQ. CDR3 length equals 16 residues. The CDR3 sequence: CASRDLGRTKTGELFF. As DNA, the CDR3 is TGCGCCAGCCGGGATTTAGGCAGGACCAAAACCGGGGAGCTGTTTTTT.

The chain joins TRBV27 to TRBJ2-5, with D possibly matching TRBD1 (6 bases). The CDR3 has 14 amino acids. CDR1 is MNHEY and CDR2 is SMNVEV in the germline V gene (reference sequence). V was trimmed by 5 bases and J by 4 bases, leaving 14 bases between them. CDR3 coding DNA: TGTGCCAGCAGTGTCAACAGGGCACGAGAGACCCAGTACTTC. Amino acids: CASSVNRARETQYF.

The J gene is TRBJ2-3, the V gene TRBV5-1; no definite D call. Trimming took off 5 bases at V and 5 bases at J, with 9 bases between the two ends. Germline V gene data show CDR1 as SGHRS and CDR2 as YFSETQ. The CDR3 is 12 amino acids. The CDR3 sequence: CASRESGDTQYF. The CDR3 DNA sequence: TGCGCCAGCAGGGAGTCCGGAGATACGCAGTATTTT.

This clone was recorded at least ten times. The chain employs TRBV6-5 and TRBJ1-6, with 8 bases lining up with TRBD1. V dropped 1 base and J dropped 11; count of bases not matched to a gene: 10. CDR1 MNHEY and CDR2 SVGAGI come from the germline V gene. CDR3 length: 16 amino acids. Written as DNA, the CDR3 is TGTGCCAGCAGTTACTTAATACAGGGGGTTGGAACACCCCTCCACTTT. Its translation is CASSYLIQGVGTPLHF.

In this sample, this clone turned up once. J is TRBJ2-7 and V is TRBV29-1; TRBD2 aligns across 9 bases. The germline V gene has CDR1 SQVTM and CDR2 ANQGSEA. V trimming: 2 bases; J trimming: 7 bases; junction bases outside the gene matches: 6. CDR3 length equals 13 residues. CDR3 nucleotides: TGCAGCGTTGAACTAGCGGGACCTCTGGAGCAGTACTTC. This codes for CSVELAGPLEQYF.

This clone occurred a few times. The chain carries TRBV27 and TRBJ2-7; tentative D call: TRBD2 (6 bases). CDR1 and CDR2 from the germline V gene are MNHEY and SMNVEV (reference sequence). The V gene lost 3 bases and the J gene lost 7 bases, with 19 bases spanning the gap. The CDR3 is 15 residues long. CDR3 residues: CASSFDAQGAGEQYF. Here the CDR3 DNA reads TGTGCCAGCAGTTTTGACGCCCAAGGGGCGGGAGAGCAGTACTTC.

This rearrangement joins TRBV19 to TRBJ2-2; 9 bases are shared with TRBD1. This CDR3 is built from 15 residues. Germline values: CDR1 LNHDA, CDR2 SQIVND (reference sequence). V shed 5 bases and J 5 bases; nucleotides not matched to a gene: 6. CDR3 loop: CASSALGQGTGELFF. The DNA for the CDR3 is TGTGCCAGTAGTGCTTTAGGACAGGGGACCGGGGAGCTGTTTTTT.

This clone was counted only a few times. The CDR3 sequence: CASSFYVGPAEYGYTF. The DNA of the CDR3 is TGTGCCAGCAGCTTCTACGTTGGACCGGCAGAGTATGGCTACACCTTC. The chain employs TRBV11-2 and TRBJ1-2; D remains unclear. The CDR3 has 16 amino acids. The V gene's germline CDR1 is SGHAT and CDR2 FQNNGV. Between the trimmed V and J ends, which lost 3 bases and 5 bases, there was a span of 19 bases. Supplemented by reference TRBV11-2 and TRBJ1-2, the full variable domain reads EAGVAQSPRYKIIEKRQSVAFWCNPISGHATLYWYQQILGQGPKLLIQFQNNGVVDDSQLPKDRFSAERLKGVDSTLKIQPAKLEDSAVYLCASSFYVGPAEYGYTFGSGTRLTVV.

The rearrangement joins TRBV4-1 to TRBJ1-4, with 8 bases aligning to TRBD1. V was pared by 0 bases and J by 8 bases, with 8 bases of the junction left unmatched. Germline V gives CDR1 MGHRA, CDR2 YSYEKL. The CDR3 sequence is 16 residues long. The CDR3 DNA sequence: TGCGCCAGCAGCCAAGAAACAGGGGGAGTCGTGGAAAAACTGTTTTTT. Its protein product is CASSQETGGVVEKLFF.

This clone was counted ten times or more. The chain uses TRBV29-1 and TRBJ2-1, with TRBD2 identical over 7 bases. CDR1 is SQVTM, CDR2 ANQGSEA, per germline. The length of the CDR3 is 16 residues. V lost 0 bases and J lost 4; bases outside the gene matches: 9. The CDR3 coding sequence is TGCAGCGTTGAAGATCGGGCGGGAGTGGGGTACAATGAGCAGTTCTTC. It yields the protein CSVEDRAGVGYNEQFF.

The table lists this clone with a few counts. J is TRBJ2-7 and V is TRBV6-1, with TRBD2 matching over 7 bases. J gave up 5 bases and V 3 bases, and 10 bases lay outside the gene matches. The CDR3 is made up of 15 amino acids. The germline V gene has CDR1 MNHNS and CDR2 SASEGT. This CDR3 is CASSDPREPFNEQYF. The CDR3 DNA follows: TGTGCCAGCAGTGACCCGCGGGAGCCCTTCAACGAGCAGTACTTC.

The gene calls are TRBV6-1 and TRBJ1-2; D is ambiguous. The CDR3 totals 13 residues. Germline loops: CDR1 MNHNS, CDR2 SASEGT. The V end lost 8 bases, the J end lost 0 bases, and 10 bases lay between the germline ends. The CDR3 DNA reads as TGTGCCAGCTGGGAGGGTTCTAACTATGGCTACACCTTC. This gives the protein CASWEGSNYGYTF.

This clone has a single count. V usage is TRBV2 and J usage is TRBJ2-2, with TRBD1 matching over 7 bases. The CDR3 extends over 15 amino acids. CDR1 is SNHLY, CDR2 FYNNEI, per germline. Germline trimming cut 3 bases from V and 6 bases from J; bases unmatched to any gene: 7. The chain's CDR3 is CASSEVDTGAGELFF. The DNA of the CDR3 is TGTGCCAGCAGTGAGGTCGACACAGGGGCCGGGGAGCTGTTTTTT.

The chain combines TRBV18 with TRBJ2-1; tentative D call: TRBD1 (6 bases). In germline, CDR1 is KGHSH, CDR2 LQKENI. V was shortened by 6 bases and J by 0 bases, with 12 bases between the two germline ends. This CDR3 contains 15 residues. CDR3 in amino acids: CASSQDRSSYNEQFF. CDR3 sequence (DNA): TGTGCCAGCTCTCAGGACAGAAGCTCCTACAATGAGCAGTTCTTC.

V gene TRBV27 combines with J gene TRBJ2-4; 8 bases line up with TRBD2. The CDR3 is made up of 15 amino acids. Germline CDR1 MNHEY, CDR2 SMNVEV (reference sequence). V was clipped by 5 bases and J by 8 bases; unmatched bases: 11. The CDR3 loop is CASSPGGRFHDIQYF. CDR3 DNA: TGTGCCAGCAGTCCGGGGGGGAGATTCCATGACATTCAGTACTTC.

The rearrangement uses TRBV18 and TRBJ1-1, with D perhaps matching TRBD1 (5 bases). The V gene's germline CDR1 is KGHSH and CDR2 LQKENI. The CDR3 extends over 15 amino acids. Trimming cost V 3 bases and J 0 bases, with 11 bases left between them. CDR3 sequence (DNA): TGTGCCAGCTCACCTCGACAGAACATGAACACTGAAGCTTTCTTT. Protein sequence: CASSPRQNMNTEAFF.

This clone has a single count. CDR3 sequence (DNA): TGCAGCGTTGATGTCGGGAGCTACGAGACCCAGTACTTC. Its translation is CSVDVGSYETQYF. The chain is built from TRBV29-1 and TRBJ2-5, with a tentative D call TRBD2 (6 bases). Trimming pared 3 bases from V and 5 bases from J, leaving 13 bases between. The CDR3 has 13 amino acids. Germline V CDR1 and CDR2: SQVTM, ANQGSEA.

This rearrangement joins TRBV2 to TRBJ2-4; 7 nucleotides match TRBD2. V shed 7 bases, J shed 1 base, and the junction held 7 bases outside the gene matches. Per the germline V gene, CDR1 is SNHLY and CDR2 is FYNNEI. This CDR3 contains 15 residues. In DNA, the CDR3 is TGTGCCAGCACGGGGGAGGGCCCTGCCAAAAACATTCAGTACTTC. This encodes CASTGEGPAKNIQYF.

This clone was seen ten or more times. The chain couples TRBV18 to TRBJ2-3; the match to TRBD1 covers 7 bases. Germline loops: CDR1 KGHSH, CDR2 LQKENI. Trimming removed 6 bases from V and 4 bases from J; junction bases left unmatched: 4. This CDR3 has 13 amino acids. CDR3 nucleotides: TGTGCCAGCTCGCAGGGGGTCGCAGATACGCAGTATTTT. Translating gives CASSQGVADTQYF.

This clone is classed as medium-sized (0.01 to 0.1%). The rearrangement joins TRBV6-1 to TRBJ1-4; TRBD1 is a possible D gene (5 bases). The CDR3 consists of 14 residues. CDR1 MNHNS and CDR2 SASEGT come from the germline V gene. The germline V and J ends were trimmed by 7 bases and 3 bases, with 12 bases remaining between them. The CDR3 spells CASKGTGANEKLFF. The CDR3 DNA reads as TGTGCCAGCAAGGGAACGGGGGCTAATGAAAAACTGTTTTTT.